The rows below give T cell receptor beta chains drawn from one sample of a study of Ad26.COV2.S vaccination and SARS-CoV-2 variants. Clones were read by immunoSEQ multiplex PCR, and TCRdb kept only the in-frame ones, dropping some. The sample yields around 170,000 clones, roughly 89% seen once. Sample: peripheral blood, taken after recovery from COVID-19. These receptors all stem from a human donor who had recovered from COVID-19. CDR3s include the opening cysteine and the closing phenylalanine or tryptophan. Fields, in order: J gene, clone size, D gene, V gene, CDR3 protein, CDR3 DNA. A D gene is named only where the DNA matches it firmly. Clone size, where shown, is once, few, many, or a class for clones that have expanded.

J gene: TRBJ1-5
clone size: once
D gene: NA
V gene: TRBV28
CDR3 protein: CASRGESYSNQPQHF
CDR3 DNA: TGTGCCAGCAGGGGGGAGTCTTATAGCAATCAGCCCCAGCATTTT

J gene: TRBJ1-1
clone size: NA
D gene: TRBD1
V gene: TRBV19
CDR3 protein: CASSIAQGVNTEAFF
CDR3 DNA: TGTGCCAGTAGTATAGCCCAGGGGGTTAACACTGAAGCTTTCTTT

J gene: TRBJ2-5
clone size: NA
D gene: TRBD2
V gene: TRBV11-2
CDR3 protein: CASSSPGLAETQYF
CDR3 DNA: TGTGCCAGCAGCTCCCCCGGACTAGCCGAGACCCAGTACTTC

J gene: TRBJ2-5
clone size: NA
D gene: TRBD1
V gene: TRBV14
CDR3 protein: CASSQGWARGRRFDTRFETQYF
CDR3 DNA: TGTGCCAGCAGCCAAGGTTGGGCCAGGGGGCGCCGGTTCGATACGCGTTTTGAGACCCAGTACTTC

J gene: TRBJ1-2
clone size: NA
D gene: NA
V gene: TRBV6-5
CDR3 protein: CASSYSMESAYGYTF
CDR3 DNA: TGTGCCAGCAGTTACTCGATGGAGTCGGCTTATGGCTACACCTTC

J gene: TRBJ2-3
clone size: NA
D gene: NA
V gene: TRBV9
CDR3 protein: CASSVAGTTDTQYF
CDR3 DNA: TGTGCCAGCAGCGTAGCGGGAACGACAGATACGCAGTATTTT

J gene: TRBJ1-2
clone size: NA
D gene: NA
V gene: TRBV9
CDR3 protein: CASSVDTGDYGYTF
CDR3 DNA: TGTGCCAGCAGCGTAGATACAGGCGACTATGGCTACACCTTC

J gene: TRBJ2-3
clone size: NA
D gene: NA
V gene: TRBV3-1/TRBV3-2
CDR3 protein: CASSLWEPHGDTQYF
CDR3 DNA: TGTGCCAGCAGCCTATGGGAGCCACACGGAGATACGCAGTATTTT

J gene: TRBJ2-1
clone size: NA
D gene: TRBD2
V gene: TRBV11-2
CDR3 protein: CASSPRTSSYNEQFF
CDR3 DNA: TGTGCCAGCAGCCCGAGGACTAGCTCCTACAATGAGCAGTTCTTC

J gene: TRBJ1-5
clone size: NA
D gene: TRBD1
V gene: TRBV29-1
CDR3 protein: CSVIFGTDQPQHF
CDR3 DNA: TGCAGCGTTATCTTTGGGACAGATCAGCCCCAGCATTTT

J gene: TRBJ2-3
clone size: NA
D gene: NA
V gene: TRBV5-1
CDR3 protein: CASSFEGSTDTQYF
CDR3 DNA: TGCGCCAGCAGCTTCGAAGGAAGCACAGATACGCAGTATTTT

J gene: TRBJ2-3
clone size: NA
D gene: TRBD2
V gene: TRBV7-9
CDR3 protein: CASSLSGTSTDTQYF
CDR3 DNA: TGTGCCAGCAGCCTCAGCGGGACTAGCACAGATACGCAGTATTTT

J gene: TRBJ1-1
clone size: NA
D gene: NA
V gene: TRBV5-1
CDR3 protein: CASSPQGLRTNTEAFF
CDR3 DNA: TGCGCCAGCAGCCCGCAGGGTCTGAGGACGAACACTGAAGCTTTCTTT

J gene: TRBJ2-5
clone size: NA
D gene: NA
V gene: TRBV5-1
CDR3 protein: CARERQGREETQYF
CDR3 DNA: TGCGCCAGGGAGCGTCAGGGAAGGGAAGAGACCCAGTACTTC

J gene: TRBJ2-1
clone size: NA
D gene: NA
V gene: TRBV4-1
CDR3 protein: CASSYPGNEQFF
CDR3 DNA: TGCGCCAGCAGCTACCCTGGAAATGAGCAGTTCTTC

J gene: TRBJ1-1
clone size: NA
D gene: TRBD1
V gene: TRBV7-8
CDR3 protein: CASSFAGQGEWAMNTEAFF
CDR3 DNA: TGTGCCAGCAGCTTCGCGGGACAGGGAGAATGGGCGATGAACACTGAAGCTTTCTTT

J gene: TRBJ1-4
clone size: few
D gene: NA
V gene: TRBV4-1
CDR3 protein: CASRLSRATNEKLFF
CDR3 DNA: TGCGCCAGCAGACTTTCACGGGCAACTAATGAAAAACTGTTTTTT

J gene: TRBJ2-7
clone size: NA
D gene: TRBD1
V gene: TRBV10-3
CDR3 protein: CAISVGQGYEQYF
CDR3 DNA: TGTGCCATCAGTGTCGGACAGGGCTACGAGCAGTACTTC

J gene: TRBJ2-6
clone size: NA
D gene: NA
V gene: TRBV27
CDR3 protein: CASSLSASAVRNSGANVLTF
CDR3 DNA: TGTGCCAGCAGTTTATCGGCCTCGGCGGTGCGGAACTCTGGGGCCAACGTCCTGACTTTC

J gene: TRBJ1-2
clone size: NA
D gene: NA
V gene: TRBV27
CDR3 protein: CASSLRGQGYPNYGYTF
CDR3 DNA: TGTGCCAGCAGTTTAAGGGGCCAGGGGTATCCTAACTATGGCTACACCTTC

J gene: TRBJ2-1
clone size: NA
D gene: NA
V gene: TRBV6-5
CDR3 protein: CASSYEAPSGSEQFF
CDR3 DNA: TGTGCCAGCAGTTATGAGGCACCCTCAGGTAGTGAGCAGTTCTTC

J gene: TRBJ1-2
clone size: NA
D gene: NA
V gene: TRBV12-3/TRBV12-4
CDR3 protein: CASRRDRPYGYTF
CDR3 DNA: TGTGCCAGCCGAAGGGACCGACCCTATGGCTACACCTTC

J gene: TRBJ1-2
clone size: once
D gene: NA
V gene: TRBV5-5
CDR3 protein: CASSLRGRGGYTF
CDR3 DNA: TGTGCCAGCAGCTTGAGGGGCCGGGGCGGCTACACCTTC

J gene: TRBJ2-5
clone size: NA
D gene: TRBD2
V gene: TRBV5-6
CDR3 protein: CASSLLGLAVQETQYF
CDR3 DNA: TGTGCCAGCAGCTTGCTGGGACTAGCGGTTCAAGAGACCCAGTACTTC

J gene: TRBJ2-5
clone size: once
D gene: NA
V gene: TRBV5-1
CDR3 protein: CASSSRAGETQYF
CDR3 DNA: TGCGCCAGCAGCTCCCGTGCGGGAGAGACCCAGTACTTC

J gene: TRBJ1-2
clone size: few
D gene: TRBD1
V gene: TRBV19
CDR3 protein: CAISNSGQVKGYTF
CDR3 DNA: TGTGCCATCTCCAACTCGGGACAGGTGAAGGGCTACACCTTC